This entry lists 18 T cell receptor beta chains sequenced from one sample in a study of a mutant IDH1 vaccine in newly diagnosed glioma (dated by TCRdb to the early 2020s). Their recognized antigens are unknown. The receptor library was made with the immunoSEQ multiplex PCR assay. In its TCRdb copy, this immuneACCESS table keeps in-frame sequences only and misses some clones. Where compared with another copy, unresolved V genes explain less than half of these, and the others have no known cause. The sample table records about 52,000 clones; 75% to 95% of these occur just once. The ten largest clones represent roughly 2.3% of the sample. The sample's time point, from its label and the paper: week 11, during vaccination. Every vaccine dose consisted of 300 ug of a 20-mer mutant IDH1 peptide in Montanide, administered subcutaneously together with topical imiquimod. Sequences were derived from PBMCs, sampled from a glioma patient whose treatment included an IDH1 peptide vaccine. These receptors were collected from a man in his fifties or sixties with glioma.

This sequence joins TRBV4-1 and TRBJ1-2; possibly TRBD1 for D (5 bases). V shed 1 base and J shed 4 bases, with 19 bases lying between them. CDR1 and CDR2 from the germline V gene are MGHRA and YSYEKL. The CDR3 loop spans 17 amino acids. CDR3 in amino acids: CASSQAGTAAALYGYTF. The CDR3 nucleotides are TGCGCCAGCAGCCAAGCCGGGACGGCCGCCGCGCTCTATGGCTACACCTTC.

The chain joins TRBV19 to TRBJ1-1; no firm D call. Looked up from germline, CDR1 is LNHDA and CDR2 is SQIVND (reference sequence). This CDR3 contains 13 residues. Trimming removed 9 bases from V and 5 bases from J, with 16 bases in between. The CDR3 sequence: CASKHRGLTEAFF. The CDR3 nucleotides read TGTGCCAGCAAACATCGAGGATTAACTGAAGCTTTCTTT.

The J gene is TRBJ2-3, the V gene TRBV7-8; the D gene is possibly TRBD1 (6 bases). CDR3 length: 15 residues. V shed 1 base and J shed 6 bases, with 14 bases lying between them. Germline values: CDR1 SGHVS, CDR2 FQNEAQ. CDR3 residues: CASSLGGLPGDTQYF. Here the CDR3 DNA reads TGTGCCAGCAGCTTAGGGGGGCTTCCCGGGGATACGCAGTATTTT.

The rearrangement joins TRBV7-2 to TRBJ1-5; D gene unclear. The CDR3 extends over 12 amino acids. Germline V gene lookup returns CDR1 SGHTA and CDR2 FQGNSA. Trimming stripped 1 base from V and 6 bases from J, with 4 bases between. The CDR3 nucleotides read TGTGCCAGCAGCTTAGATTCTCAGCCCCAGCATTTT. Its translation is CASSLDSQPQHF.

This clone was seen just once. V and J are TRBV4-3 and TRBJ1-6; D might be TRBD1 (5 bases). Looked up from germline, CDR1 is LGHNA and CDR2 is YSLEER. The V and J ends lost 0 bases and 7 bases respectively, with 13 bases between them. The CDR3 contains 16 residues. CDR3 nucleotides: TGCGCCAGCAGCCAAGATTGGGGCAGAACAAATTCACCCCTCCACTTT. It specifies CASSQDWGRTNSPLHF.

The chain has TRBV5-1 and TRBJ2-7; no reliable D call. From germline, CDR1 is SGHRS and CDR2 YFSETQ. This CDR3 is 14 amino acids long. Trimming pared 0 bases from V and 1 base from J, leaving 8 bases between. The CDR3 reads CASSLGMESYEQYF. The CDR3 coding sequence is TGCGCCAGCAGCTTGGGGATGGAGTCCTACGAGCAGTACTTC.

This sequence joins TRBV19 and TRBJ1-1; D unclear. V shed 2 bases and J shed 0 bases, with 10 bases lying between them. There are 15 residues in the CDR3. Germline V gene data show CDR1 as LNHDA and CDR2 as SQIVND (reference sequence). Here the CDR3 reads CASSISSYMNTEAFF. CDR3 nucleotide sequence: TGTGCCAGTAGTATATCGAGTTACATGAACACTGAAGCTTTCTTT.

The chain uses TRBV13 and TRBJ2-3; D is undetermined. Germline lookup yields CDR1 PRHDT and CDR2 FYEKMQ (reference sequence). The V gene lost 5 bases and the J gene lost 4 bases, with 16 bases spanning the gap. This CDR3 is 15 amino acids long. The CDR3 sequence: CASSPRAREPDTQYF. The CDR3, as DNA: TGTGCCAGCAGCCCCCGGGCCCGAGAACCAGATACGCAGTATTTT.

This clone was recorded only once. This CDR3 is also generated by other DNA sequences in the sample. V usage is TRBV29-1 and J usage is TRBJ2-7, with TRBD1 matching over 9 bases. The J segment lost 4 bases and the V segment lost 5 bases, leaving 6 bases of the junction unmatched. The germline CDR1 and CDR2 sequences are SQVTM and ANQGSEA. This CDR3 spans 13 amino acids. The CDR3 loop is CSVRGQGSYEQYF. The DNA for the CDR3 is TGCAGCGTTCGGGGACAGGGTTCTTACGAGCAGTACTTC.

The J gene is TRBJ2-5, the V gene TRBV19; 10 bases line up with TRBD2. Germline V lookup: CDR1 LNHDA, CDR2 SQIVND (reference sequence). The V segment lost 9 bases and the J segment 5 bases; nucleotides outside the gene matches: 3. This CDR3 has 12 amino acids. The CDR3 DNA sequence: TGTGCCAGCCAGCGGGGGGGGGAGACCCAGTACTTC. Translation gives CASQRGGETQYF. The whole variable domain, remainder taken from reference TRBV19 and TRBJ2-5, is DGGITQSPKYLFRKEGQNVTLSCEQNLNHDAMYWYRQDPGQGLRLIYYSQIVNDFQKGDIAEGYSVSREKKESFPLTVTSAQKNPTAFYLCASQRGGETQYFGPGTRLLVL.

The V and J genes are TRBV5-4 and TRBJ2-2; D unclear. The length of the CDR3 is 13 residues. V gave up 9 bases and J gave up 3 bases, with 12 bases separating them. Per the germline V gene, CDR1 is SGHNT and CDR2 is YYREEE (reference sequence). CDR3 sequence reads: CATSVGYTGELFF. The CDR3, as DNA: TGTGCCACCTCAGTGGGTTACACCGGGGAGCTGTTTTTT.

The rearrangement links TRBV30 to TRBJ2-7, with 8 bases fitting TRBD1. V lost 5 bases, J lost 6 bases, and 9 bases stayed unmatched. CDR3 length: 13 residues. The germline CDR1 and CDR2 sequences are GTSNPN and SVGIG (reference sequence). CDR3 sequence: CAWYANTGGEQYF. CDR3 DNA sequence: TGTGCCTGGTATGCGAATACAGGGGGCGAGCAGTACTTC.

V is TRBV4-3 and J is TRBJ1-2; 8 bases map to TRBD1. Germline CDR1 reads LGHNA; CDR2 reads YSLEER. This CDR3 comprises 15 residues. Trimming cost V 4 bases and J 8 bases; bases outside gene matches: 12. The CDR3 DNA follows: TGCGCCAGCAGCCTTTTGACAGGGGAGGGCGGCGGCTACACCTTC. It is translated as CASSLLTGEGGGYTF.

CDR3 sequence reads: CSARGHVRETSAYEQYF. CDR3 coding DNA: TGCAGCGCGAGAGGCCACGTACGGGAGACTAGTGCCTACGAGCAGTACTTC. The J gene is TRBJ2-7, the V gene TRBV29-1; tentative D call: TRBD2 (6 bases). Germline CDR1 SQVTM, CDR2 ANQGSEA. V lost 7 bases and J 2 bases, leaving 27 bases between the germline ends. CDR3 length equals 17 residues.

This rearrangement joins TRBV7-2 to TRBJ1-5, with D uncertain. Germline values: CDR1 SGHTA, CDR2 FQGNSA. Trimming shortened V by 4 bases and J by 3 bases, and 4 bases separated the two germline ends. The CDR3 is 12 residues long. CDR3 amino acids: CASSYINQPQHF. DNA for the CDR3: TGTGCCAGCAGCTACATCAATCAGCCCCAGCATTTT.

On this clone itself: One end of the junction varies from germline; a read error may be responsible. This chain links TRBV28 with TRBJ1-1, with 9 positions matching TRBD1. The CDR3 sequence is 14 residues long. Germline V gives CDR1 MDHEN, CDR2 SYDVKM. The CDR3 loop is CASSPTPLGTGRRF. The CDR3 DNA is TGTGCCAGCAGTCCAACCCCGCTCGGGACAGGGCGACGTTTT.

The CDR3: CASSLVSPEQYF. CDR3 bases: TGTGCCAGCAGCTTAGTATCTCCGGAGCAGTACTTC. V gene TRBV7-8 combines with J gene TRBJ2-7; no clear D gene. The V end lost 1 base, the J end lost 7 bases, and 8 bases lay between the germline ends. Per germline, CDR1 SGHVS and CDR2 FQNEAQ. This CDR3 is built from 12 residues. Using reference TRBV7-8 and TRBJ2-7 for the parts outside the CDR3, the full variable domain is GAGVSQSPRYKVAKRGQDVALRCDPISGHVSLFWYQQALGQGPEFLTYFQNEAQLDKSGLPSDRFFAERPEGSVSTLKIQRTQQEDSAVYLCASSLVSPEQYFGPGTRLTVT.

The rearrangement links TRBV19 to TRBJ2-7, with a possible D match to TRBD1 (6 bases). The germline V gene encodes CDR1 LNHDA and CDR2 SQIVND (reference sequence). The V end was cut by 5 bases, the J end by 4 bases, with 12 bases between. This CDR3 comprises 13 residues. CDR3 sequence (DNA): TGTGCCAGTAGTCTCAAACAGGGTTACGAGCAGTACTTC. The encoded protein is CASSLKQGYEQYF.